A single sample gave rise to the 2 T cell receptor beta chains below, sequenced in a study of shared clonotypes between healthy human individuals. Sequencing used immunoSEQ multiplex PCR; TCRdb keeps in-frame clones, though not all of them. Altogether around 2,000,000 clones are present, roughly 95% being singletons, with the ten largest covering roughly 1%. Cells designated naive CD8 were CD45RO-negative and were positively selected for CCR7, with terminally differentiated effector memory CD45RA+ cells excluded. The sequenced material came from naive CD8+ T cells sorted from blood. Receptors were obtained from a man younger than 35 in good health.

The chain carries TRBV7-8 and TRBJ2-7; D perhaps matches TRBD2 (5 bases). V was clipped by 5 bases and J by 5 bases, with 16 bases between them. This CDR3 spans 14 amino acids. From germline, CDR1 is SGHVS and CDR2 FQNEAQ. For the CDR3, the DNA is TGTGCCAGCAGCCCCACGGGGTCAGGCCACGAGCAGTACTTC. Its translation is CASSPTGSGHEQYF.

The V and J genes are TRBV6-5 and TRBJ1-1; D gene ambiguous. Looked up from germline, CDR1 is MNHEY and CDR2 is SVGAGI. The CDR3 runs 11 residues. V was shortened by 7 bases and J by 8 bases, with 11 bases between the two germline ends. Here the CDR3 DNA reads TGTGCCAGCAATTCTAACGGAGAAGCTTTCTTT. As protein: CASNSNGEAFF.